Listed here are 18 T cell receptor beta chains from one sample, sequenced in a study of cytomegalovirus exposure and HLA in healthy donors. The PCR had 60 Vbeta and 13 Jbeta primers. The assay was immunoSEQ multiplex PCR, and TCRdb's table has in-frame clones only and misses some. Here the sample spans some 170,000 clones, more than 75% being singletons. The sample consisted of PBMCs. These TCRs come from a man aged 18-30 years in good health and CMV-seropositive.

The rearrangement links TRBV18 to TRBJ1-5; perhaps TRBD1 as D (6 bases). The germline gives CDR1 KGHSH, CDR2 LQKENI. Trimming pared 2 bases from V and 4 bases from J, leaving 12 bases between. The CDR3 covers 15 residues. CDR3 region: CASSPRTDSNQPQHF. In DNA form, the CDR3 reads TGTGCCAGCTCACCAAGGACAGATTCGAATCAGCCCCAGCATTTT.

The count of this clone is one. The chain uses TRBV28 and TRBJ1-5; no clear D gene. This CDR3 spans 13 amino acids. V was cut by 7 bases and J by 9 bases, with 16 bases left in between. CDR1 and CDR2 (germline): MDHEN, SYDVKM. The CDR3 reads CASISLFSGPQHF. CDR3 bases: TGTGCCAGCATCTCTTTGTTTAGCGGGCCCCAGCATTTT.

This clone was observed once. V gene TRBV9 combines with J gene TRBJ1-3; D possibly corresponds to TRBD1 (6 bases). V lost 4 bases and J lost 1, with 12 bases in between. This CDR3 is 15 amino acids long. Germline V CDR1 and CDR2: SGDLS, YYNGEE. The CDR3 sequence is CASSFTGQSGNTIYF. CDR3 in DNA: TGTGCCAGCAGCTTTACAGGGCAATCTGGAAACACCATATATTTT.

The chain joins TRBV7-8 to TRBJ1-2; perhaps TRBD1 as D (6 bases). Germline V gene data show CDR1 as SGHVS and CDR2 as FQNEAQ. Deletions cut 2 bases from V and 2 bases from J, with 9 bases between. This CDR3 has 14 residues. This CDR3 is CASSLTGQNYGYTF. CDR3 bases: TGTGCCAGCAGCTTAACAGGGCAAAACTATGGCTACACCTTC.

The CDR3 DNA follows: TGTGCCAGCAGCCCATCGGGACTAGCGGGCTACGAGCAGTACTTC. This sequence encodes CASSPSGLAGYEQYF. V usage is TRBV7-9 and J usage is TRBJ2-7; TRBD2 aligns across 12 bases. The V segment lost 5 bases and the J segment 3 bases; nucleotides outside the gene matches: 5. CDR3 length equals 15 residues. CDR1 is SEHNR, CDR2 FQNEAQ, per germline (reference sequence).

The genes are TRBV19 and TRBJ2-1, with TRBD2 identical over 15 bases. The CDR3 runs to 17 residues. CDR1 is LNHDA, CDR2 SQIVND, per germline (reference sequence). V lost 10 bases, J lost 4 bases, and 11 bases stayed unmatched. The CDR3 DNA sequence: TGTGCCACCGGCATAGGACTAGCGGGAGGGGAATACAATGAGCAGTTCTTC. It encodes CATGIGLAGGEYNEQFF.

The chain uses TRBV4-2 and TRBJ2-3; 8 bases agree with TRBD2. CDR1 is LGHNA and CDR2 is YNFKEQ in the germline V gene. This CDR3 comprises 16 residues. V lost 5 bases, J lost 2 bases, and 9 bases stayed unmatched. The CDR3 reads CASSGRGSGVTDTQYF. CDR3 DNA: TGTGCCAGCAGCGGCCGAGGTAGCGGGGTCACAGATACGCAGTATTTT.

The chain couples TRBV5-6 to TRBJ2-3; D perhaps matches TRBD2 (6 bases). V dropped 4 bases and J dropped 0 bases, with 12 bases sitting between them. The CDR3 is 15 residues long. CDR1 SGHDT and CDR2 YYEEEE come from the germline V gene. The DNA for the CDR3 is TGTGCCAGCAGCGCGGGCGGGGCGAGCACAGATACGCAGTATTTT. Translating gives CASSAGGASTDTQYF.

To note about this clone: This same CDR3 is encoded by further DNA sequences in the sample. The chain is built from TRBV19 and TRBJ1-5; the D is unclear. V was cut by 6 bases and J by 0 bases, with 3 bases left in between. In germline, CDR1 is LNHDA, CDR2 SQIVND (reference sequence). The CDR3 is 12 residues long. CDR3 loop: CASRYSNQPQHF. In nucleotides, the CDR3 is TGTGCCAGTAGATATAGCAATCAGCCCCAGCATTTT.

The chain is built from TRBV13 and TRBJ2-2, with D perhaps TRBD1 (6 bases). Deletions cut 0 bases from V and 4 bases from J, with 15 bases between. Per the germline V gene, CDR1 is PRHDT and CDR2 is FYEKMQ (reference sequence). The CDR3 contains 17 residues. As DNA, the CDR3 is TGTGCCAGCAGCTTAGGACCGACAGGTCAGTCCACCGGGGAGCTGTTTTTT. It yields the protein CASSLGPTGQSTGELFF.

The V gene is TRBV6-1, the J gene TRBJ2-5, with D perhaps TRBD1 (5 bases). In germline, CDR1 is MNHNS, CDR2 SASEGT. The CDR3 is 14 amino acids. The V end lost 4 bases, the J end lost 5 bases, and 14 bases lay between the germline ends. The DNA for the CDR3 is TGTGCCAGCAGTGGTCTGGGGCTCGAGGAGACCCAGTACTTC. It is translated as CASSGLGLEETQYF.

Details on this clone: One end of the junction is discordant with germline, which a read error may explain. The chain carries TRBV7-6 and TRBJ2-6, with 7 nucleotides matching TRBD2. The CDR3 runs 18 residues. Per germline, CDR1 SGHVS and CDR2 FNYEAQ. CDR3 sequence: CASSLWGGGPTGANGLTF. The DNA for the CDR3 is TGTGCCAGCAGCCTGTGGGGGGGAGGCCCTACTGGGGCCAACGGCCTGACTTTC.

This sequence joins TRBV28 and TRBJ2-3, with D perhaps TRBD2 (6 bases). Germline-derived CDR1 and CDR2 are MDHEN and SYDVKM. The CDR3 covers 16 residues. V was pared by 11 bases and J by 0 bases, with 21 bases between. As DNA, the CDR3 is TGTGCCGCCAATGTCGGGGGTGGGCTAAGCACAGATACGCAGTATTTT. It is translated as CAANVGGGLSTDTQYF.

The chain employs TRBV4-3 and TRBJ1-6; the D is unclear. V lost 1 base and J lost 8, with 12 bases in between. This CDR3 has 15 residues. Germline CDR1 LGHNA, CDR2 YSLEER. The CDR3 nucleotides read TGCGCCAGCAGCCAAGGGGCAGAAGATTATTCACCCCTCCACTTT. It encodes CASSQGAEDYSPLHF.

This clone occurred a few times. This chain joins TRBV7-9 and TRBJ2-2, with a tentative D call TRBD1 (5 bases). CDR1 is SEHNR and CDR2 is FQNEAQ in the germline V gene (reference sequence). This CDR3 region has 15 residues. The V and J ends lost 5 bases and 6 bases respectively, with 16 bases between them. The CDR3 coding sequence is TGTGCCAGCAGCCCGGGTGGGGCAAGGGCCGGGGAGCTGTTTTTT. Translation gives CASSPGGARAGELFF.

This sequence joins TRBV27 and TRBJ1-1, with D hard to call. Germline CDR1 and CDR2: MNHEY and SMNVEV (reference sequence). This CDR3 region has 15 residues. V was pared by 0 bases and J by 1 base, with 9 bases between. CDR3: CASSLSTRKNTEAFF. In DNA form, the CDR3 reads TGTGCCAGCAGTTTATCAACCAGGAAGAACACTGAAGCTTTCTTT.

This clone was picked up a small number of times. CDR3 nucleotides: TGTGCCAGCAGCCTACAGGGGATATACTATGGCTACACCTTC. This gives the protein CASSLQGIYYGYTF. The chain employs TRBV5-6 and TRBJ1-2, with 7 bases that match TRBD1. CDR1 and CDR2 (germline): SGHDT, YYEEEE. The CDR3 consists of 14 residues. V lost 4 bases to trimming and J lost 3 bases; unmatched junction nucleotides: 6.

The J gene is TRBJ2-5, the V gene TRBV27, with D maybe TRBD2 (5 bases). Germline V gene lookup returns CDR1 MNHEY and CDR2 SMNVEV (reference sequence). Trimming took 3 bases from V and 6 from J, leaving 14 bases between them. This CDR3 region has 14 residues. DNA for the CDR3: TGTGCCAGCAGTTTCGCCCGGGGTTTGAAGACCCAGTACTTC. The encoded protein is CASSFARGLKTQYF.